The 22 T cell receptor beta chains presented below share a single source sample, sequenced in a study of post-analysis software for immune sequencing data. General study results and limits: Among five TRBV segments more frequent in patients than controls were TRBV5-6, TRBV5-1 and TRBV20-1.

No antigens are known for them. Tagging with unique molecular identifiers was a feature of the TCR beta cDNA libraries. TCRdb re-derived calls from the PCR reads in MiXCR, one entry per CDR3 protein. The profile shows more than 500,000 distinct CDR3 sequences, approximately 34% of them singletons. Input material: blood. Receptors were obtained from a girl under 18 with multiple sclerosis.

The CDR3 here is CASSRPVPGQGYQETQYF. CDR3 nucleotides: TGTGCCAGCAGCCGACCCGTCCCGGGACAGGGGTACCAAGAGACCCAGTACTTC. The chain uses TRBV7-9 and TRBJ2-5, with 10 nucleotides matching TRBD1. Germline V gene lookup returns CDR1 SEHNR and CDR2 FQNEAQ (reference sequence). The V gene end was trimmed by 5 bases and the J gene end by 0 bases; junction bases not matched to a gene: 12. The CDR3 runs to 18 residues.

The chain links TRBV6-5 to TRBJ1-1; 9 bases map to TRBD1. With 0 bases clipped from V and 3 bases from J, the junction kept 2 bases outside the gene matches. Looked up from germline, CDR1 is MNHEY and CDR2 is SVGAGI. The CDR3 is 15 residues long. The CDR3 spells CASSYSGQGYTEAFF. The CDR3, as DNA: TGTGCCAGCAGTTACTCGGGACAGGGATACACTGAAGCTTTCTTT.

This clonotype has just a few counts. The rearrangement joins TRBV27 to TRBJ1-2; D remains unclear. V lost 5 bases and J lost 8, with 12 bases in between. This CDR3 is built from 12 residues. Looked up from germline, CDR1 is MNHEY and CDR2 is SMNVEV (reference sequence). The CDR3: CASSPRVGGYTF. CDR3 sequence (DNA): TGTGCCAGCAGTCCCCGGGTCGGAGGCTACACCTTC.

The table lists this clonotype with a few counts. The V call is TRBV7-8, the J call TRBJ2-5; TRBD2 matches 7 bases. This CDR3 region has 16 residues. With V trimmed by 5 bases and J by 1 base, 10 bases remained unmatched. Germline loops: CDR1 SGHVS, CDR2 FQNEAQ. CDR3 sequence: CASSPTFGGIQETQYF. The DNA for the CDR3 is TGTGCCAGCAGCCCCACCTTCGGGGGGATCCAAGAGACCCAGTACTTC.

The chain links TRBV4-2 to TRBJ1-2; D might be TRBD1 (5 bases). The CDR3 spans 17 residues. Germline assignment: CDR1 LGHNA and CDR2 YNFKEQ. V was shortened by 0 bases and J by 7 bases, with 21 bases between the two germline ends. The DNA for the CDR3 is TGTGCCAGCAGCCAAGATCAGGCAGGGTTGTGGTCTGGTGGCTACACCTTC. Its translation is CASSQDQAGLWSGGYTF.

For this clonotype: This may be a read error, as it is one base from a much larger clone. V usage is TRBV6-5 and J usage is TRBJ1-2, with 7 bases identical to TRBD1. Germline CDR1 MNHEY, CDR2 SVGAGI. The CDR3 covers 13 residues. The CDR3 nucleotides read TGTGTCACCAAGGGGCAGGGGGACTATGGCTACACCTTC. It translates to CVTKGQGDYGYTF.

Only a few counts were recorded for this clonotype. The rearrangement uses TRBV5-1 and TRBJ2-1, with D tentatively TRBD1 or TRBD2 (5 bases each). Deletions cut 0 bases from V and 7 bases from J, with 8 bases between. This CDR3 has 13 amino acids. The V gene's germline CDR1 is SGHRS and CDR2 YFSETQ. The CDR3 region is CASSLVEGNEQFF. The CDR3 DNA reads as TGCGCCAGCAGCTTGGTTGAGGGGAATGAGCAGTTCTTC.

This clonotype has only a few counts. The CDR3 DNA follows: TGTGCCAGCAGTTTCATACAGCCTTCCTACGAGCAGTACTTC. It specifies CASSFIQPSYEQYF. The rearrangement uses TRBV12-3 or TRBV12-4 and TRBJ2-7; D not certain. The CDR3 has 14 residues. The V end lost 3 bases, the J end lost 1 base, and 10 bases lay between the germline ends.

The sample holds a few counts of this clonotype. The chain links TRBV7-8 to TRBJ1-2; the match to TRBD1 covers 7 bases. This CDR3 spans 16 amino acids. Germline trimming cut 1 base from V and 5 bases from J; bases unmatched to any gene: 10. CDR1 and CDR2 (germline): SGHVS, FQNEAQ. For the CDR3, the DNA is TGTGCCAGCAGCTTAGATGGCTGGGACAGCTATTATGGCTACACCTTC. As protein: CASSLDGWDSYYGYTF.

This clonotype turned up a few times. The genes are TRBV28 and TRBJ2-5; 10 positions match TRBD1. Judging by the DNA end, TRBJ2-7 fits better; the J call may be wrong. The CDR3 contains 14 residues. Looked up from germline, CDR1 is MDHEN and CDR2 is SYDVKM. The CDR3 nucleotides read TGTGCCAGCAGGTCCGGGACAGGGGTTCGCGAGCAGTACTTC. Translation gives CASRSGTGVREQYF.

The V and J genes are TRBV7-2 and TRBJ1-2; perhaps TRBD1 as D (6 bases). The V gene lost 3 bases and the J gene lost 7 bases, with 21 bases spanning the gap. CDR1 is SGHTA and CDR2 is FQGNSA in the germline V gene. CDR3 length: 16 amino acids. The DNA for the CDR3 is TGTGCCAGCAGCTTTCCGGGACACCTGGGAGTTGGTGGCTACACCTTC. Protein sequence: CASSFPGHLGVGGYTF. Supplemented by reference TRBV7-2 and TRBJ1-2, the full variable domain reads GAGVSQSPSNKVTEKGKDVELRCDPISGHTALYWYRQSLGQGLEFLIYFQGNSAPDKSGLPSDRFSAERTGGSVSTLTIQRTQQEDSAVYLCASSFPGHLGVGGYTFGSGTRLTVV.

The sample holds a few counts of this clonotype. V gene TRBV29-1 combines with J gene TRBJ1-2; D is possibly TRBD1 (6 bases). Looked up from germline, CDR1 is SQVTM and CDR2 is ANQGSEA. The CDR3 loop spans 11 amino acids. V was shortened by 7 bases and J by 6 bases, with 12 bases between the two germline ends. CDR3 nucleotides: TGCAGCGCACAACAGGGTCATGGCTACACCTTC. It codes for CSAQQGHGYTF.

In its sample, this clonotype was seen a few times. The chain links TRBV12-3 or TRBV12-4 to TRBJ1-1; 8 nucleotides line up with TRBD1. V gave up 6 bases and J gave up 3 bases; unmatched junction bases: 3. CDR3 length: 13 amino acids. The DNA for the CDR3 is TGTGCCAGCAGGGACAGGGTGGACACTGAAGCTTTCTTT. Translated: CASRDRVDTEAFF.

This clonotype occurred a few times. V gene TRBV6-6 combines with J gene TRBJ1-5; no definite D call. The CDR3 is made up of 13 amino acids. V dropped 6 bases and J dropped 3 bases, with 9 bases sitting between them. Germline-derived CDR1 and CDR2 are MNHNY and SVGAGI (reference sequence). The CDR3 reads CASRGWDNQPQHF. CDR3 coding DNA: TGTGCCAGCAGAGGTTGGGACAATCAGCCCCAGCATTTT.

The V gene is TRBV5-1, the J gene TRBJ1-4; 8 bases line up with TRBD1. The CDR3 has 15 residues. CDR1 and CDR2 from the germline V gene are SGHRS and YFSETQ. Trimming removed 4 bases from V and 4 bases from J; junction bases left unmatched: 6. CDR3 region: CASSLGTGLNEKLFF. The CDR3 DNA reads TGCGCCAGCAGCCTGGGGACAGGCCTTAATGAAAAACTGTTTTTT.

This clonotype appeared a few times. The chain combines TRBV20-1 with TRBJ2-3; TRBD1 agrees at 9 bases. There are 16 residues in the CDR3. The V segment lost 3 bases and the J segment 2 bases; nucleotides outside the gene matches: 9. CDR1 DFQATT and CDR2 SNEGSKA come from the germline V gene (reference sequence). The CDR3: CSARTPGQGFTDTQYF. In nucleotides, the CDR3 is TGCAGTGCTAGGACTCCGGGACAGGGTTTCACAGATACGCAGTATTTT.

This clonotype came up a few times. This sequence joins TRBV7-9 and TRBJ2-7, with a possible D match to TRBD2 (7 bases). This CDR3 comprises 13 residues. The V gene lost 1 base and the J gene lost 6 bases, with 10 bases spanning the gap. Per germline, CDR1 SEHNR and CDR2 FQNEAQ (reference sequence). CDR3 sequence: CASSLEGGFEQYF. The CDR3 nucleotides read TGTGCCAGCAGCTTAGAGGGGGGGTTCGAGCAGTACTTC.

This clonotype was seen a few times. The chain uses TRBV28 and TRBJ1-5; D is possibly TRBD1 (6 bases). The CDR3 covers 15 residues. Trimming stripped 10 bases from V and 0 bases from J, with 16 bases between. Germline V gives CDR1 MDHEN, CDR2 SYDVKM. The CDR3 region has the DNA TGTGCCACCGTGTGGGGGGGCCTTAGCAATCAGCCCCAGCATTTT. Amino acids: CATVWGGLSNQPQHF.

This clonotype was recorded many times. The chain uses TRBV6-5 and TRBJ2-7; the match to TRBD1 covers 9 bases. This CDR3 is built from 16 residues. Unmatched junction bases numbered 5, after V lost 2 bases and J lost 0 bases. The germline V gene has CDR1 MNHEY and CDR2 SVGAGI. The CDR3: CASSYGTGTSSYEQYF. The CDR3 nucleotides are TGTGCCAGCAGTTACGGGACAGGGACAAGCTCCTACGAGCAGTACTTC.

This clonotype was detected a few times. The V gene is TRBV16, the J gene TRBJ1-1; D call uncertain. The CDR3 is 11 residues long. V was pared by 4 bases and J by 6 bases, with 6 bases between. The germline V gene has CDR1 KGHSY and CDR2 FQNENV. The CDR3 DNA reads as TGTGCCAGCAGCCGAATACCTGAAGCTTTCTTT. The encoded protein is CASSRIPEAFF.

The rearrangement joins TRBV2 to TRBJ1-6, with 7 bases that match TRBD1. Germline V CDR1 and CDR2: SNHLY, FYNNEI. This CDR3 region has 14 residues. J gave up 9 bases and V 7 bases, and 9 bases lay outside the gene matches. The CDR3 protein is CASTDRVLPSPLHF. CDR3 DNA: TGTGCCAGCACTGACAGGGTACTACCTTCACCCCTCCACTTT.

This clonotype came up once. The chain carries TRBV20-1 and TRBJ2-1; possible D gene TRBD1, 6 bases. V was cut by 4 bases and J by 6 bases, with 16 bases left in between. CDR3 length equals 14 residues. From germline, CDR1 is DFQATT and CDR2 SNEGSKA (reference sequence). CDR3 nucleotide sequence: TGCAGTGCTATCTCCGGGACAAGGGGCAATGAGCAGTTCTTC. Protein sequence: CSAISGTRGNEQFF.